The next 28 T cell receptor beta chains were all read from a single sample in a study of blood T cells in healthy people across ages. A second roughly 6 to 12 cycle PCR used barcoded and J-beta primers. Via MiXCR, TCRdb re-called the 5' RACE reads, giving one row per CDR3 protein. Among approximately 900,000 distinct CDR3 sequences listed, about 48% were seen once. The sample comprised blood. The receptor source for this set is a man aged 25-40 years in good health.

As concerns this clonotype: Since a much larger clone is just one base distant, this may be a read error. The gene calls are TRBV11-1 and TRBJ2-1; TRBD1 matches 7 bases. Germline V CDR1 and CDR2: SGHAT, FQDESV (reference sequence). The CDR3 is made up of 15 amino acids. As DNA, the CDR3 is TGTGTCAGCAGCCAGACAGGGAAGGGTTACAATGAGCAGTTCTTC. Its translation: CVSSQTGKGYNEQFF.

V and J are TRBV7-8 and TRBJ1-5, with D tentatively TRBD1 (6 bases). Between the trimmed V and J ends, which lost 6 bases and 6 bases, there was a span of 12 bases. The CDR3 loop spans 13 amino acids. CDR1 and CDR2 from the germline V gene are SGHVS and FQNEAQ. The chain's CDR3 is CASSTGRGQPQHF. The DNA for the CDR3 is TGTGCCAGCAGTACAGGCAGGGGTCAGCCCCAGCATTTT.

This chain links TRBV2 with TRBJ2-3; 10 bases fit TRBD2. This CDR3 region has 17 residues. V shed 4 bases, J shed 0 bases, and the junction held 7 bases outside the gene matches. From germline, CDR1 is SNHLY and CDR2 FYNNEI. CDR3 sequence reads: CASSVSGGSSSTDTQYF. In DNA, the CDR3 is TGTGCCAGCAGTGTTAGCGGGGGGTCGTCTAGCACAGATACGCAGTATTTT.

This sequence joins TRBV28 and TRBJ2-7, with TRBD1 identical over 7 bases. CDR3 length: 15 residues. V was pared by 6 bases and J by 0 bases, with 8 bases of the junction left unmatched. CDR1 MDHEN and CDR2 SYDVKM come from the germline V gene. CDR3 DNA sequence: TGTGCCAGCAGGCCGACAGGGTCCAACTCCTACGAGCAGTACTTC. Its protein product is CASRPTGSNSYEQYF.

This sequence joins TRBV11-3 and TRBJ1-1, with TRBD1 as a possible D gene (5 bases). CDR1 and CDR2 from the germline V gene are SGHNT and YENEEA. V was clipped by 6 bases and J by 3 bases, with 14 bases between them. This CDR3 comprises 14 residues. The CDR3 DNA reads as TGTGCCAGCAGAGGCAGGGATATCGACACTGAAGCTTTCTTT. This codes for CASRGRDIDTEAFF.

The chain joins TRBV5-5 to TRBJ2-3, with D maybe TRBD2 (6 bases). In germline, CDR1 is SGHKS, CDR2 YYEKEE (reference sequence). The CDR3 sequence is 16 residues long. Trimming took 0 bases from V and 2 from J, leaving 13 bases between them. The CDR3: CASSLELADFTDTQYF. The CDR3 DNA reads TGTGCCAGCAGCTTGGAGTTAGCGGACTTCACAGATACGCAGTATTTT.

The chain couples TRBV6-8 to TRBJ2-6; the D call may be TRBD1 or TRBD2 (5 bases each). V lost 7 bases and J 15 bases, leaving 28 bases between the germline ends. This CDR3 comprises 16 residues. Germline V gives CDR1 MNHGY, CDR2 SAAAGT. CDR3 sequence (DNA): TGTGCCAGCACTTCACTGGGTACGGGGCACCTTCGGGACCTGACTTTC. Amino acids: CASTSLGTGHLRDLTF.

This clonotype showed up just a few times. This sequence joins TRBV6-5 and TRBJ2-7; D call uncertain. Germline loops: CDR1 MNHEY, CDR2 SVGAGI. This CDR3 is 13 amino acids long. Trimming removed 2 bases from V and 5 bases from J, with 10 bases in between. The chain's CDR3 is CASSYIGFHEQYF. DNA for the CDR3: TGTGCCAGCAGTTACATAGGGTTCCACGAGCAGTACTTC.

About this clonotype itself: At one of its ends the junction is not consistent with the germline gene, which may arise from a read error. This sequence joins TRBV20-1 and TRBJ2-1, with 8 bases matching TRBD2. Germline V gene sequence: CDR1 DFQATT, CDR2 SNEGSKA (reference sequence). The CDR3 runs 15 residues. The CDR3 coding sequence is TGCAGTGTTAGAGCTAGCGGGCAACCCATTAATGAGCAGTTCTTC. This codes for CSVRASGQPINEQFF.

This chain connects TRBV18 to TRBJ1-2; 9 bases match TRBD1. CDR1 and CDR2 from the germline V gene are KGHSH and LQKENI. The CDR3 consists of 16 residues. V was clipped by 6 bases and J by 0 bases; unmatched bases: 8. CDR3 nucleotide sequence: TGTGCCAGCTCCTGGGACAGGGTGCCCGCTAACTATGGCTACACCTTC. Amino acid sequence: CASSWDRVPANYGYTF.

This chain links TRBV29-1 with TRBJ2-1; D is tentatively TRBD1 or TRBD2 (6 bases each). V was trimmed by 7 bases and J by 7 bases, leaving 17 bases between them. The CDR3 has 13 amino acids. CDR1 SQVTM and CDR2 ANQGSEA come from the germline V gene. CDR3 DNA: TGCAGCGGGATACACCGGGGGCAGAATGAGCAGTTCTTC. Translation: CSGIHRGQNEQFF.

This clonotype has just a few counts. V usage is TRBV7-2 and J usage is TRBJ1-4; weak D call: TRBD1 (5 bases). Per the germline V gene, CDR1 is SGHTA and CDR2 is FQGNSA. V was pared by 0 bases and J by 0 bases, with 11 bases between. The CDR3 sequence is 17 residues long. The CDR3 DNA follows: TGTGCCAGCAGCTTAGCGTCAGGGCTCGCAACTAATGAAAAACTGTTTTTT. Its translation: CASSLASGLATNEKLFF. Drawing the rest from reference TRBV7-2 and TRBJ1-4, the complete variable domain is GAGVSQSPSNKVTEKGKDVELRCDPISGHTALYWYRQSLGQGLEFLIYFQGNSAPDKSGLPSDRFSAERTGGSVSTLTIQRTQQEDSAVYLCASSLASGLATNEKLFFGSGTQLSVL.

CDR3 nucleotides: TGTGCCAGCAGTCTAGGGGAGGATCTGGGAGGCTACACCTTC. Protein: CASSLGEDLGGYTF. The genes are TRBV28 and TRBJ1-2; weak D call: TRBD1 (5 bases). Germline-derived CDR1 and CDR2 are MDHEN and SYDVKM. The V end was cut by 5 bases, the J end by 8 bases, with 18 bases between. The CDR3 runs 14 residues.

This clonotype appeared once. One end of the junction does not line up with germline, which may come from a read error. The chain is built from TRBV6-2 or TRBV6-3 and TRBJ1-2; D unclear. CDR3 length: 13 amino acids. Germline V lookup: CDR1 MNHEY, CDR2 SVGEGT. The CDR3 region is CASSDSREFGYTF. The CDR3 bases are TGTGCCAGCAGTGACTCGAGGGAATTCGGCTACACCTTC.

V usage is TRBV6-1 and J usage is TRBJ2-4; unclear D gene. Germline CDR1 MNHNS, CDR2 SASEGT. V gave up 6 bases and J gave up 0 bases, with 6 bases separating them. CDR3 length equals 13 residues. CDR3 in DNA: TGTGCCAGCAGACAGATAGCCAAAAACATTCAGTACTTC. Translated: CASRQIAKNIQYF.

This clonotype has only one observation. This rearrangement joins TRBV7-9 to TRBJ2-7; the D call may be TRBD1 or TRBD2 (6 bases each). Germline V CDR1 and CDR2: SEHNR, FQNEAQ (reference sequence). The ends were cut back, 5 bases at V and 2 bases at J, with 25 bases in the middle. The CDR3 loop spans 18 amino acids. CDR3 sequence reads: CASSRGPDRLGVPYEQYF. CDR3 bases: TGTGCCAGCAGCCGAGGACCGGACAGACTAGGGGTTCCCTACGAGCAGTACTTC.

V and J are TRBV2 and TRBJ1-4; 8 positions match TRBD1. This CDR3 has 11 residues. V shed 6 bases and J 11 bases; nucleotides not matched to a gene: 2. From germline, CDR1 is SNHLY and CDR2 FYNNEI. CDR3 amino acids: CASRGQVKLFF. CDR3 nucleotide sequence: TGTGCCAGCAGGGGACAGGTCAAACTGTTTTTT.

The CDR3 bases are TGTGCCAGCAGCTTGATCAGCGGGGGAAGGGGAAACATTCAGTACTTC. It codes for CASSLISGGRGNIQYF. The V gene is TRBV11-3, the J gene TRBJ2-4; 8 bases are shared with TRBD2. Germline CDR1 and CDR2: SGHNT and YENEEA. The CDR3 runs 16 residues. Unmatched junction bases numbered 10, after V lost 3 bases and J lost 6 bases. Full variable domain (outside the CDR3, taken from reference TRBV11-3 and TRBJ2-4): EAGVVQSPRYKIIEKKQPVAFWCNPISGHNTLYWYLQNLGQGPELLIRYENEEAVDDSQLPKDRFSAERLKGVDSTLKIQPAELGDSAVYLCASSLISGGRGNIQYFGAGTRLSVL.

The chain employs TRBV7-6 and TRBJ1-1, with D unresolved. The CDR3 covers 13 residues. Between the trimmed V and J ends, which lost 6 bases and 2 bases, there was a span of 10 bases. CDR1 SGHVS and CDR2 FNYEAQ come from the germline V gene. For the CDR3, the DNA is TGTGCCAGCAGTTATACACCTAACACTGAAGCTTTCTTT. It codes for CASSYTPNTEAFF. The full variable domain, in which reference TRBV7-6 and TRBJ1-1 provide the parts outside the CDR3, is GAGVSQSPRYKVTKRGQDVALRCDPISGHVSLYWYRQALGQGPEFLTYFNYEAQQDKSGLPNDRFSAERPEGSISTLTIQRTEQRDSAMYRCASSYTPNTEAFFGQGTRLTVV.

This clonotype showed up many times. The chain carries TRBV12-3 or TRBV12-4 and TRBJ2-5, with a tentative D call TRBD1 (5 bases). Trimming removed 4 bases at V and 4 bases at J, with 13 bases between. This CDR3 has 14 amino acids. CDR3 in amino acids: CASSSKGAIETQYF. The CDR3 coding sequence is TGTGCCAGCAGTTCTAAAGGGGCGATAGAGACCCAGTACTTC.

The V and J genes are TRBV7-3 and TRBJ2-7, with 7 bases that match TRBD1. The trim removed 2 bases at V and 0 bases at J, leaving 7 bases unmatched. The CDR3 runs to 16 residues. CDR1 SGHTA and CDR2 FQGTGA come from the germline V gene. The CDR3 DNA reads as TGTGCCAGCAGCTTATTAGCAGGGGGTGGCTCCTACGAGCAGTACTTC. It is translated as CASSLLAGGGSYEQYF.

The J gene is TRBJ1-5, the V gene TRBV6-2 or TRBV6-3; a weak D match, TRBD1 (5 bases). The germline V gene has CDR1 MNHEY and CDR2 SVGEGT. This CDR3 contains 14 residues. Trimming stripped 2 bases from V and 2 bases from J, with 7 bases between. CDR3 sequence: CASSYVTGNQPQHF. CDR3 bases: TGTGCCAGCAGTTACGTGACAGGCAATCAGCCCCAGCATTTT.

Concerning this clonotype itself: Its ends do not fully match the called genes, so a read error is possible. The chain has TRBV24-1 and TRBJ2-3, with D perhaps TRBD2 (5 bases). The CDR3 contains 15 residues. Germline V lookup: CDR1 KGHDR, CDR2 SFDVKD. DNA of the CDR3: TGTACCACCAGTTCATCGGACTCTCGAACAGATACGCAGTATTTT. Its protein product is CTTSSSDSRTDTQYF.

This sequence joins TRBV9 and TRBJ2-1; TRBD1 aligns across 7 bases. V trimming: 0 bases; J trimming: 4 bases; junction bases outside the gene matches: 4. Germline assignment: CDR1 SGDLS and CDR2 YYNGEE. The CDR3 loop spans 15 amino acids. DNA of the CDR3: TGTGCCAGCAGCGTAGACACAGGGGAGTACAATGAGCAGTTCTTC. Its protein product is CASSVDTGEYNEQFF.

The chain carries TRBV5-1 and TRBJ1-6, with D hard to call. The V gene lost 0 bases and the J gene lost 14 bases, with 18 bases spanning the gap. Germline V gene data show CDR1 as SGHRS and CDR2 as YFSETQ. The CDR3 has 15 residues. Written as DNA, the CDR3 is TGCGCCAGCAGCTTGGAATACAGTGGGCAGAAGGCCCTCCACTTT. It encodes CASSLEYSGQKALHF.

This clonotype was observed a single time. The chain uses TRBV9 and TRBJ2-5; D possibly corresponds to TRBD2 (6 bases). The CDR3 has 14 residues. The ends were cut back, 4 bases at V and 11 bases at J, with 21 bases in the middle. Germline values: CDR1 SGDLS, CDR2 YYNGEE. This chain's CDR3 is CASSPEAGRNEQYF. Written as DNA, the CDR3 is TGTGCCAGCAGCCCGGAGGCGGGGAGAAATGAGCAGTACTTC.

Comments on this clonotype: As the CDR3 is not closed by the conserved phenylalanine or tryptophan, this likely results from a read error. The genes are TRBV5-1 and TRBJ2-1, with 8 nucleotides matching TRBD1. This CDR3 is built from 17 residues. V was pared by 1 base and J by 3 bases, with 9 bases of the junction left unmatched. The germline CDR1 and CDR2 sequences are SGHRS and YFSETQ. CDR3 sequence: CASSLRQGAISYNEQFL. In nucleotides, the CDR3 is TGCGCCAGCAGCTTGCGGCAGGGGGCCATCAGCTACAATGAGCAGTTCCTC.

The chain combines TRBV20-1 with TRBJ1-2; TRBD1 is a possible D gene (6 bases). Germline V gives CDR1 DFQATT, CDR2 SNEGSKA (reference sequence). The CDR3 covers 14 residues. V was shortened by 0 bases and J by 4 bases, with 12 bases between the two germline ends. The CDR3: CSARDGGRSYGYTF. The CDR3 region has the DNA TGCAGTGCTAGAGATGGGGGGCGAAGCTATGGCTACACCTTC.